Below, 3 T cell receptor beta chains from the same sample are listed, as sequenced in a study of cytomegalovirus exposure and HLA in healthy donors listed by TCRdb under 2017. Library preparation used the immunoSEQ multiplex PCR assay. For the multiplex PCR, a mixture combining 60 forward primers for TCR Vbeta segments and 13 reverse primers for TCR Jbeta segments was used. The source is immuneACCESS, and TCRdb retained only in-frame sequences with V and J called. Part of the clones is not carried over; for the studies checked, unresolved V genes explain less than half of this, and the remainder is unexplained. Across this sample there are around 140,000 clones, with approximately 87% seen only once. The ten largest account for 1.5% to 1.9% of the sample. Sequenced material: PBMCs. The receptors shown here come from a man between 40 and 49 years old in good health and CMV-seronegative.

CDR3 sequence reads: CASRAGEYGNTEAFF. CDR3 coding DNA: TGTGCCAGTAGAGCAGGGGAATATGGGAACACTGAAGCTTTCTTT. The chain joins TRBV19 to TRBJ1-1; maybe TRBD1 (6 bases). Germline values: CDR1 LNHDA, CDR2 SQIVND (reference sequence). This CDR3 spans 15 amino acids. V was trimmed by 6 bases and J by 1 base, leaving 15 bases between them.

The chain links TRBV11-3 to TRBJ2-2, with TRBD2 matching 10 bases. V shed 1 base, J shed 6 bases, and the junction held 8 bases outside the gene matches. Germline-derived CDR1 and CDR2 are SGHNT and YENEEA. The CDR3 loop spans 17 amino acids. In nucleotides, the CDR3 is TGTGCCAGCAGCTTAGCCCCTGGTCTAGCGGGGGCCGGGGAGCTGTTTTTT. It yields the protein CASSLAPGLAGAGELFF. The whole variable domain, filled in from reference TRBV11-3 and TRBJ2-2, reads EAGVVQSPRYKIIEKKQPVAFWCNPISGHNTLYWYLQNLGQGPELLIRYENEEAVDDSQLPKDRFSAERLKGVDSTLKIQPAELGDSAVYLCASSLAPGLAGAGELFFGEGSRLTVL.

The CDR3 nucleotides are TGTGCCAGCAGACGGGACAGTTTGTCCGAGCAGTACTTC. This encodes CASRRDSLSEQYF. The chain is built from TRBV6-1 and TRBJ2-7, with TRBD1 matching 7 bases. This CDR3 comprises 13 residues. V dropped 6 bases and J dropped 6; count of bases not matched to a gene: 8. The germline V gene encodes CDR1 MNHNS and CDR2 SASEGT.